The clone carrying this T cell receptor beta chain is a singleton in its sample. Antigen: not known. The data belong to a study of shared clonotypes between healthy human individuals. At the level of the study: Every donor yielded three CD4 naive, three CD4 memory, two CD8 naive and one CD8 memory plate.

Sequencing was at deep level. Per the study methods: ImmunoSEQ sequences covered only the junction and lacked quality scores; filtering therefore differed. The method was immunoSEQ multiplex PCR; TCRdb's version includes in-frame clones alone and lacks a portion of them. V, J and clone size are those of that table, while D and trimming were read from the DNA. The repertoire holds millions of clones, with 90% to 95% as singletons. Study-level findings and limits: When compared with the clonotypes that were shared by all four sorted-subset donors, the non-shared clonotypes turned out to have lower generation probabilities.

V lost 2 bases, J lost 1 base, and 8 bases lay in between. This CDR3 has 14 residues. Germline V gene lookup returns CDR1 MDHEN and CDR2 SYDVKM. Sequencing was carried out using naive CD4+ T cells sorted from blood. Subset defined: CD45RA+ positively selected. The receptor was isolated from a man aged 18-30 years in good health. The chain is built from TRBV28 and TRBJ1-2; no clear D gene. Written as DNA, the CDR3 is TGTGCCAGCAGTTTAGAGACTCTTAACTATGGCTACACCTTC. Protein sequence: CASSLETLNYGYTF.